This is a list of T cell receptor beta chains from one sample in a study of cytomegalovirus exposure and HLA in healthy donors. Profiled with immunoSEQ multiplex PCR; TCRdb holds only in-frame clones, not every one. The sample contains about 160,000 clones, 80% to 85% of which appear only once. The source material was PBMCs. These receptors were taken from a girl aged 2 to 9 in good health and CMV-seropositive. CDR3s leave out the opening cysteine and the closing phenylalanine or tryptophan.

cdr3_length: 13; v_call: TRBV27; cdr3_aa: ASSLTGSNTGELF
cdr3_length: 9; v_call: TRBV6-5; cdr3_aa: ASGGSGGYT
cdr3_length: 14; v_call: TRBV14; cdr3_aa: ASSLFGLAGLETQY
cdr3_length: 14; v_call: TRBV7-9; cdr3_aa: ASSFNPRQSYTEAF
cdr3_length: 13; v_call: TRBV6-1; cdr3_aa: ASTVEAGGGETQY
cdr3_length: 12; v_call: TRBV6-1; cdr3_aa: ASSEGAGPDTQY
cdr3_length: 10; v_call: TRBV9; cdr3_aa: ASSTRSDTQY
cdr3_length: 14; v_call: TRBV7-9; cdr3_aa: ASSHRRLAVRETQY
cdr3_length: 12; v_call: TRBV10-1; cdr3_aa: ASSDGSSGETQY
cdr3_length: 10; v_call: TRBV28; cdr3_aa: ASSFLPDEQY
cdr3_length: 12; v_call: TRBV7-8; cdr3_aa: ASSLGDSGYEQY
cdr3_length: 10; v_call: TRBV2; cdr3_aa: ASSREGNTIY
cdr3_length: 13; v_call: TRBV5-1; cdr3_aa: ASSAGLAGEYEQY
cdr3_length: 12; v_call: TRBV5-1; cdr3_aa: ASSLAGESTEAF
cdr3_length: 14; v_call: TRBV7-9; cdr3_aa: ASSFFRLSSGNTIY
cdr3_length: 13; v_call: TRBV5-6; cdr3_aa: ASSYISTTAYGYT
cdr3_length: 10; v_call: TRBV6-5; cdr3_aa: ASGTVQETQY
cdr3_length: 12; v_call: TRBV9; cdr3_aa: ASSASGDDYEQY
cdr3_length: 11; v_call: TRBV29-1; cdr3_aa: SVRGQVNTEAF
cdr3_length: 12; v_call: TRBV6-4; cdr3_aa: ASSESGRTDTQY
cdr3_length: 11; v_call: TRBV10-3; cdr3_aa: ATKDRANQPQH
cdr3_length: 10; v_call: TRBV30; cdr3_aa: AWSVRGTPQH
cdr3_length: 12; v_call: TRBV6-1; cdr3_aa: ASSPQGPNQPQH
cdr3_length: 12; v_call: TRBV25-1; cdr3_aa: ASREGAIREKLF
cdr3_length: 10; v_call: TRBV28; cdr3_aa: ASSRVLPSQF
cdr3_length: 12; v_call: TRBV30; cdr3_aa: AWVRDRVNSPLH
cdr3_length: 12; v_call: TRBV15; cdr3_aa: ATSRGGPQQPQH
cdr3_length: 12; v_call: TRBV7-2; cdr3_aa: ASSLGGEAYGYT
cdr3_length: 16; v_call: TRBV4-2; cdr3_aa: ASSQDTWTSGFTDTQY
cdr3_length: 14; v_call: TRBV4-2; cdr3_aa: ASSQDSRTPSVEQY
cdr3_length: 13; v_call: TRBV18; cdr3_aa: ASSPPTWRVHGYT